This T cell receptor (beta chain) came from a study of regulatory T cells in long-lasting Graves disease. General observations from the study: The researchers studied only peripheral blood, not thyroid tissue.

Time point indicated: persistent/refractory GD, antithyroid drugs over 5 years with positive TRAb. With RNA extracted from PBMCs as input, the TCR library was made. All patients originated from an endocrinology department located in Xi'an, China. A peripheral blood sample, 8 to 10 milliliters in volume, was drawn into EDTA tubes. Building of the TCR beta libraries involved iRepertoire HTBI primers and Arm-PCR of CDR3 regions. TCRdb passed the multiplex PCR reads through MiXCR, listing each CDR3 protein once. The data hold approximately 690,000 distinct CDR3 sequences, with around 32% observed a single time. This clonotype has just a few counts. Its antigen is not identified. The clonotype comes from a female donor with Graves disease. The material sequenced was peripheral blood mononuclear cells (PBMCs), taken when the disease was refractory, from a patient treated with antithyroid drugs.

The CDR3 coding sequence is TGCGCCAGCAGCTGGGGACCTACTAATGAAAAACTGTTTTTT. The encoded protein is CASSWGPTNEKLFF. V is TRBV5-1 and J is TRBJ1-4; D might be TRBD1 (5 bases). V was pared by 3 bases and J by 2 bases, with 8 bases between. CDR1 and CDR2 (germline): SGHRS, YFSETQ. The CDR3 totals 14 residues.